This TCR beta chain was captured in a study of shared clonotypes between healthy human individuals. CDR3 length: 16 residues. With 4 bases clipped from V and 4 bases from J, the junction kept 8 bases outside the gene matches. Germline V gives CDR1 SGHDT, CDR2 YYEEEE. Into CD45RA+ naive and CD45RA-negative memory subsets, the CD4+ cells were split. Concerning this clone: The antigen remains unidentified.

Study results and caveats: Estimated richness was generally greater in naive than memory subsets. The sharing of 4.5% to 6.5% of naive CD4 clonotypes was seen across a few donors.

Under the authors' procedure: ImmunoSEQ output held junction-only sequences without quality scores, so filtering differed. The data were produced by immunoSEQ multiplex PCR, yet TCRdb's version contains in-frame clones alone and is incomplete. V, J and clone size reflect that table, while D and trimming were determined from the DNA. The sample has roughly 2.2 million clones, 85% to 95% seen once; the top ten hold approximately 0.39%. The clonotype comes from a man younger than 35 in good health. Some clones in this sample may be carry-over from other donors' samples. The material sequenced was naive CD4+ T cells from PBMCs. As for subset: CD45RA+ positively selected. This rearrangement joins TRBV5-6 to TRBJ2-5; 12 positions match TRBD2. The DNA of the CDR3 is TGTGCCAGCAGCCCCCGGACTAGCGGGATAAGAGAGACCCAGTACTTC. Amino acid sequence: CASSPRTSGIRETQYF. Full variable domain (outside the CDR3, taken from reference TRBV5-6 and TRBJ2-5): DAGVTQSPTHLIKTRGQQVTLRCSPKSGHDTVSWYQQALGQGPQFIFQYYEEEERQRGNFPDRFSGHQFPNYSSELNVNALLLGDSALYLCASSPRTSGIRETQYFGPGTRLLVL.